These 8 T cell receptor beta chains were all obtained from the same sample, sequenced in a study of shared clonotypes between healthy human individuals. Naive CD8 cells, CD45RO-negative and positively selected for CCR7, excluded terminally differentiated effector memory CD45RA+ cells. Using immunoSEQ multiplex PCR, the repertoire was profiled, and TCRdb retains in-frame clones only, with some absent. Of some 2,000,000 clones detected, roughly 94% appear once; the ten largest clones hold roughly 1.1%. Material: naive CD8+ T cells sorted from blood. These receptors all stem from a man between 18 and 35 years old in good health.

This clone was observed a single time. The DNA for the CDR3 is TGTGCCAGCAGCTTTGCGGGTCGATCCTACAATGAGCAGTTCTTC. Encoded protein: CASSFAGRSYNEQFF. The J gene is TRBJ2-1, the V gene TRBV7-9, with TRBD2 as a possible D gene (5 bases). Germline V lookup: CDR1 SEHNR, CDR2 FQNEAQ (reference sequence). V lost 3 bases and J lost 1, with 10 bases in between. CDR3 length: 15 residues.

The chain combines TRBV4-3 with TRBJ2-7; a possible D gene is TRBD1 (5 bases). The germline CDR1 and CDR2 sequences are LGHNA and YSLEER. This CDR3 is 15 amino acids long. Trimming left V 1 base short and J 4 bases short, with 14 bases between. The CDR3 bases are TGCGCCAGCAGCCAAGCCCGCCAGGGCCTATACGAGCAGTACTTC. Its protein product is CASSQARQGLYEQYF.

In DNA, the CDR3 is TGCGCCAGCAGCTTGGCTCGGCAGGGGTATAATTCACCCCTCCACTTT. It is translated as CASSLARQGYNSPLHF. The chain employs TRBV5-1 and TRBJ1-6; D is possibly TRBD1 (6 bases). Germline V gene data show CDR1 as SGHRS and CDR2 as YFSETQ. The CDR3 spans 16 residues. V lost 0 bases, J lost 4 bases, and 11 bases lay in between.

This clone was counted once. The V gene is TRBV6-6, the J gene TRBJ2-5; D remains ambiguous. Germline CDR1 is MNHNY and CDR2 is SVGAGI (reference sequence). The germline V and J ends were trimmed by 4 bases and 3 bases, with 9 bases remaining between them. This CDR3 comprises 13 residues. The CDR3 coding sequence is TGTGCCAGCAGTTCCCCCCCGGAAGAGACCCAGTACTTC. Its protein is CASSSPPEETQYF.

The chain is built from TRBV27 and TRBJ1-2; D possibly corresponds to TRBD1 (5 bases). This CDR3 comprises 15 residues. The germline CDR1 and CDR2 sequences are MNHEY and SMNVEV (reference sequence). V dropped 3 bases and J dropped 5 bases, with 16 bases sitting between them. CDR3 coding DNA: TGTGCCAGCAGTTTTAGAGGGGCGGGGGATTATGGCTACACCTTC. Its translation: CASSFRGAGDYGYTF.

About this clone itself: Other nucleotide sequences in the sample specify the same CDR3. The V call is TRBV4-1, the J call TRBJ2-1; unclear D gene. CDR3 size: 13 residues. Germline CDR1 and CDR2: MGHRA and YSYEKL. The germline V and J ends were trimmed by 4 bases and 1 base, with 5 bases remaining between them. DNA of the CDR3: TGCGCCAGCAGCCCTGGATCCTACAATGAGCAGTTCTTC. Its translation: CASSPGSYNEQFF.

In nucleotides, the CDR3 is TGTGCCAGCAGCTTAGTCGGTTTTGTCTGGGACAGGGGCGGCGAGGGGACTGAAGCTTTCTTT. This sequence encodes CASSLVGFVWDRGGEGTEAFF. The chain combines TRBV7-8 with TRBJ1-1; TRBD1 matches 10 bases. In germline, CDR1 is SGHVS, CDR2 FQNEAQ. The CDR3 loop spans 21 amino acids. J was trimmed by 5 bases and V by 1 base; bases with no gene match: 22.

The chain couples TRBV11-2 to TRBJ2-1; D remains ambiguous. V lost 7 bases and J lost 8, with 24 bases in between. Germline CDR1 is SGHAT and CDR2 is FQNNGV. The CDR3 loop spans 16 amino acids. The CDR3 sequence is CASTQNSGLASDEQFF. CDR3 sequence (DNA): TGTGCCAGCACCCAAAACTCGGGCCTCGCTTCCGATGAGCAGTTCTTC.